This T cell receptor (beta chain) was sequenced during a study of monozygotic twins with cystic fibrosis. Study information: Libraries were built from 2.5 to 3 micrograms of fragmented DNA using roughly 14 PCR cycles. Findings of the study overall: V usage most resembled the co-twin in 13 of 16 pairs. The repertoire was suggested to be naive-dominated, clonality median around 0.01.

The CDR3 spans 15 residues. V was pared by 5 bases and J by 2 bases, with 5 bases of the junction left unmatched. CDR1 and CDR2 from the germline V gene are MNHNY and SVGAGI (reference sequence). Remarks on this clone: Its target is not known.

Clones were sequenced by immunoSEQ multiplex PCR, and TCRdb holds only the in-frame ones, with some missing. The table includes 7,400 or so clones, about 94% detected once. The TCR was taken from a boy younger than 10 with cystic fibrosis. Source material: blood. The chain couples TRBV6-6 to TRBJ2-3; 9 bases are shared with TRBD1. The CDR3 DNA is TGTGCCAGCAGTCGACAGGGGGGTGCCACAGATACGCAGTATTTT. Amino acids: CASSRQGGATDTQYF.